The 24 T cell receptor beta chains in this list originate from one sample, sequenced in a study of blood T cell repertoires in COVID-19. Here immunoSEQ multiplex PCR was the method, and the copy in TCRdb shows in-frame clones only, minus some. The sample records fewer than 300,000 clones, 91% being singletons. What was sequenced was peripheral blood. These receptors were obtained from a woman in her 30s with COVID-19, enrolled during active disease.

This clone has a single count. The chain links TRBV15 to TRBJ2-3; D gene uncertain. CDR1 and CDR2 from the germline V gene are LNHNV and YYDKDF (reference sequence). The germline V and J ends were trimmed by 1 base and 1 base, with 3 bases remaining between them. The CDR3 is 13 amino acids. CDR3 coding DNA: TGTGCCACCAGCAGAGCCGGCACAGATACGCAGTATTTT. Its translation: CATSRAGTDTQYF.

The chain links TRBV19 to TRBJ2-1; D unclear. The CDR3 has 12 amino acids. The V and J ends lost 6 bases and 3 bases respectively, with 6 bases between them. Germline CDR1 reads LNHDA; CDR2 reads SQIVND (reference sequence). The CDR3 sequence is CASRGSYNEQFF. The DNA for the CDR3 is TGTGCCAGTAGGGGCAGCTACAATGAGCAGTTCTTC. The full variable domain, rest sourced from reference TRBV19 and TRBJ2-1, is DGGITQSPKYLFRKEGQNVTLSCEQNLNHDAMYWYRQDPGQGLRLIYYSQIVNDFQKGDIAEGYSVSREKKESFPLTVTSAQKNPTAFYLCASRGSYNEQFFGPGTRLTVL.

J is TRBJ1-4 and V is TRBV18; 11 bases map to TRBD1. CDR3 length equals 16 residues. Per the germline V gene, CDR1 is KGHSH and CDR2 is LQKENI. J gave up 8 bases and V 1 base, and 6 bases lay outside the gene matches. DNA for the CDR3: TGTGCCAGCTCACCACGGACAGGGGGCGCCGGGGAAAAACTGTTTTTT. Amino acid sequence: CASSPRTGGAGEKLFF.

This clone was found once. The chain joins TRBV6-2 or TRBV6-3 to TRBJ2-3, with D tentatively TRBD2 (5 bases). The germline V and J ends were trimmed by 3 bases and 4 bases, with 11 bases remaining between them. The CDR3 has 14 residues. Germline values: CDR1 MNHEY, CDR2 SVGEGT. CDR3 coding DNA: TGTGCCAGCAGTTATTTAACTAGTGCAGATACGCAGTATTTT. The encoded protein is CASSYLTSADTQYF.

The gene calls are TRBV19 and TRBJ2-3; D gene ambiguous. Germline values: CDR1 LNHDA, CDR2 SQIVND (reference sequence). Trimming removed 3 bases at V and 3 bases at J, with 10 bases between. The CDR3 is made up of 14 amino acids. This CDR3 reads CASSMALPTDTQYF. The CDR3, as DNA: TGTGCCAGTAGTATGGCCTTACCTACAGATACGCAGTATTTT.

The CDR3: CSASLAAPSTDTQYF. The CDR3 DNA sequence: TGCAGTGCTAGTCTCGCGGCTCCTAGCACAGATACGCAGTATTTT. This rearrangement joins TRBV20-1 to TRBJ2-3; D gene unclear. The CDR3 is made up of 15 amino acids. From germline, CDR1 is DFQATT and CDR2 SNEGSKA (reference sequence). V was pared by 3 bases and J by 0 bases, with 13 bases between.

The V gene is TRBV20-1, the J gene TRBJ2-1; 14 bases fit TRBD2. The CDR3 spans 20 residues. Germline V gives CDR1 DFQATT, CDR2 SNEGSKA (reference sequence). The ends lost 3 bases at V and 1 base at J; junction bases unmatched: 14. CDR3: CSASPGLAGAHLESYNEQFF. The CDR3 DNA sequence: TGCAGTGCTAGTCCGGGACTAGCGGGAGCCCACCTGGAGTCCTACAATGAGCAGTTCTTC.

The genes are TRBV25-1 and TRBJ1-2; D is unclear. Germline CDR1 is MGHDK and CDR2 is SYGVNS. The CDR3 has 13 residues. Trimming shortened V by 6 bases and J by 6 bases, and 14 bases separated the two germline ends. As DNA, the CDR3 is TGTGCCAGCAGGTTGGGCAGTACGGATGGCTACACCTTC. Protein sequence: CASRLGSTDGYTF.

The chain combines TRBV11-2 with TRBJ1-2; TRBD1 aligns across 8 bases. The junction had 8 bases not matched to a gene; V was cut back by 1 base and J by 4 bases. The CDR3 spans 16 residues. CDR1 is SGHAT, CDR2 FQNNGV, per germline. CDR3 sequence (DNA): TGTGCCAGCAGCTTAGCTTCAGGGGGCTTTCCCTATGGCTACACCTTC. This encodes CASSLASGGFPYGYTF.

V is TRBV6-1 and J is TRBJ1-5; D unresolved. The CDR3 is 15 amino acids. Germline V lookup: CDR1 MNHNS, CDR2 SASEGT. The germline V and J ends were trimmed by 3 bases and 4 bases, with 13 bases remaining between them. DNA of the CDR3: TGTGCCAGCAGTGATTTTGGCCAGGCTAATCAGCCCCAGCATTTT. It codes for CASSDFGQANQPQHF.

This chain links TRBV7-8 with TRBJ2-7, with 7 bases identical to TRBD1. The ends lost 5 bases at V and 0 bases at J; junction bases unmatched: 4. CDR3 length: 14 residues. Germline V gene lookup returns CDR1 SGHVS and CDR2 FQNEAQ. The CDR3 coding sequence is TGTGCCAGCAGCCCAGACAGGGTCTCCTACGAGCAGTACTTC. Translation gives CASSPDRVSYEQYF.

The chain carries TRBV19 and TRBJ1-4, with D possibly matching TRBD1 (5 bases). This CDR3 is built from 16 residues. V was cut by 3 bases and J by 5 bases, with 16 bases left in between. Germline V gene data show CDR1 as LNHDA and CDR2 as SQIVND (reference sequence). The CDR3 spells CASSIGGTGGNEKLFF. The DNA of the CDR3 is TGTGCCAGTAGTATCGGGGGGACCGGTGGGAATGAAAAACTGTTTTTT.

The rearrangement joins TRBV5-5 to TRBJ1-5; maybe TRBD1 (6 bases). CDR1 is SGHKS and CDR2 is YYEKEE in the germline V gene (reference sequence). V was cut by 1 base and J by 4 bases, with 15 bases left in between. The length of the CDR3 is 16 residues. The CDR3 spells CASSLLTGMGNQPQHF. DNA for the CDR3: TGTGCCAGCAGCTTGTTGACAGGTATGGGTAATCAGCCCCAGCATTTT.

The chain employs TRBV29-1 and TRBJ1-4; D call uncertain. The CDR3 consists of 13 residues. In germline, CDR1 is SQVTM, CDR2 ANQGSEA. The V end lost 6 bases, the J end lost 7 bases, and 15 bases lay between the germline ends. CDR3 protein: CSVGALGGEKLFF. The CDR3 bases are TGCAGCGTAGGCGCCCTGGGAGGTGAAAAACTGTTTTTT.

This chain links TRBV5-5 with TRBJ2-7, with TRBD1 identical over 8 bases. Germline lookup yields CDR1 SGHKS and CDR2 YYEKEE (reference sequence). V lost 4 bases, J lost 3 bases, and 6 bases stayed unmatched. The CDR3 runs 14 residues. As DNA, the CDR3 is TGTGCCAGCAGCACCGGGACAGGAGGCTACGAGCAGTACTTC. This encodes CASSTGTGGYEQYF. Drawing the rest from reference TRBV5-5 and TRBJ2-7, the complete variable domain is DAGVTQSPTHLIKTRGQQVTLRCSPISGHKSVSWYQQVLGQGPQFIFQYYEKEERGRGNFPDRFSARQFPNYSSELNVNALLLGDSALYLCASSTGTGGYEQYFGPGTRLTVT.

This clone was recorded only once. The CDR3 is CASSEGTGSHEQYF. The CDR3 region has the DNA TGCGCCAGCAGCGAAGGGACAGGGAGCCACGAGCAGTACTTC. The chain combines TRBV5-1 with TRBJ2-7; 9 positions agree with TRBD1. The CDR3 has 14 residues. Germline values: CDR1 SGHRS, CDR2 YFSETQ. V shed 4 bases and J 5 bases; nucleotides not matched to a gene: 7.

This sequence joins TRBV11-3 and TRBJ2-3; D is unclear. The CDR3 runs 13 residues. Per the germline V gene, CDR1 is SGHNT and CDR2 is YENEEA. Between the trimmed V and J ends, which lost 6 bases and 5 bases, there was a span of 12 bases. The CDR3 reads CASSSQGGDTQYF. CDR3 DNA: TGTGCCAGCAGTTCGCAAGGCGGAGATACGCAGTATTTT.

CDR3 sequence (DNA): TGCGCCAGCAGCCTGGGACTAGCGGGAGGCCCCTTGAGGGATGAGCAGTTCTTC. Its translation is CASSLGLAGGPLRDEQFF. The chain uses TRBV5-1 and TRBJ2-1; 15 bases map to TRBD2. Germline V gene sequence: CDR1 SGHRS, CDR2 YFSETQ. Germline trimming cut 4 bases from V and 8 bases from J; bases unmatched to any gene: 13. The CDR3 contains 18 residues. Variable domain in full (rest from reference TRBV5-1 and TRBJ2-1): KAGVTQTPRYLIKTRGQQVTLSCSPISGHRSVSWYQQTPGQGLQFLFEYFSETQRNKGNFPGRFSGRQFSNSRSEMNVSTLELGDSALYLCASSLGLAGGPLRDEQFFGPGTRLTVL.

The V and J genes are TRBV7-3 and TRBJ2-5; D is possibly TRBD1 (5 bases). Germline V gene lookup returns CDR1 SGHTA and CDR2 FQGTGA. CDR3 length: 13 amino acids. V lost 2 bases, J lost 4 bases, and 8 bases lay in between. CDR3: CASSLGHLETQYF. CDR3 bases: TGTGCCAGCAGCTTAGGACATCTAGAGACCCAGTACTTC.

The chain couples TRBV7-9 to TRBJ2-1; 8 nucleotides align to TRBD2. V shed 1 base, J shed 8 bases, and the junction held 1 base outside the gene matches. Germline V gene data show CDR1 as SEHNR and CDR2 as FQNEAQ (reference sequence). CDR3 length equals 13 residues. This CDR3 is CASSLELADEQFF. For the CDR3, the DNA is TGTGCCAGCAGCTTAGAACTAGCGGATGAGCAGTTCTTC.

The chain carries TRBV2 and TRBJ1-5; D not resolved. The CDR3 extends over 14 amino acids. Per the germline V gene, CDR1 is SNHLY and CDR2 is FYNNEI. Trimming pared 3 bases from V and 6 bases from J, leaving 12 bases between. In DNA, the CDR3 is TGTGCCAGCAGTGAGGCAGGTTCCTCTCAGCCCCAGCATTTT. Translated: CASSEAGSSQPQHF.

This chain joins TRBV25-1 and TRBJ1-5; maybe TRBD1 (6 bases). CDR3 size: 14 residues. The germline V and J ends were trimmed by 3 bases and 3 bases, with 9 bases remaining between them. CDR1 is MGHDK and CDR2 is SYGVNS in the germline V gene. The CDR3: CASSERGINQPQHF. DNA for the CDR3: TGTGCCAGCAGTGAGAGGGGGATCAATCAGCCCCAGCATTTT.

This rearrangement joins TRBV4-2 to TRBJ2-3, with 10 bases matching TRBD2. CDR1 and CDR2 (germline): LGHNA, YNFKEQ. V dropped 4 bases and J dropped 4; count of bases not matched to a gene: 8. The CDR3 loop spans 16 amino acids. This CDR3 is CASSPEAGGRADTQYF. DNA for the CDR3: TGTGCCAGCAGCCCCGAAGCGGGAGGGAGGGCAGATACGCAGTATTTT.

For the CDR3, the DNA is TGTGCCAGCAGTTTAACAGAGAACTCTGGAAACACCATATATTTT. Its protein is CASSLTENSGNTIYF. The chain couples TRBV7-9 to TRBJ1-3, with D unresolved. CDR1 and CDR2 from the germline V gene are SEHNR and FQNEAQ (reference sequence). The length of the CDR3 is 15 residues. With 6 bases removed from V and 0 bases from J, the gap between germline ends came to 12 bases.